A selection of T cell receptor beta chains follows, all from one sample in a study of blood T cell repertoires in COVID-19. This table comes from immunoSEQ multiplex PCR, and its TCRdb copy is limited to in-frame clones, with some not included. This table holds approximately 400,000 clones, under 85% found once. Material: PBMCs or T cells enriched from blood (not recorded which). Receptors were obtained from a woman aged 45-60 years who had recovered from COVID-19. Each CDR3 is given with its conserved first and last residue. A D gene is named only where the DNA matches it firmly. Only part of the rows carry a size: once, few, many, or a class if the clone is expanded.

CASSLVSGDDTQYF	TGTGCCAGCAGTTTAGTTTCCGGGGATGATACGCAGTATTTT	TRBV28	NA	TRBJ2-3	NA
CASSIPGGAGVRETQYF	TGTGCCAGTAGTATCCCAGGAGGAGCGGGAGTGAGGGAGACCCAGTACTTC	TRBV19	TRBD2	TRBJ2-5	NA
CASSQGNRHPAQPQHF	TGCGCCAGCAGCCAAGGTAACAGACATCCGGCTCAGCCCCAGCATTTT	TRBV4-3	NA	TRBJ1-5	once
CASSLPGTGKETQYF	TGTGCCAGCAGTTTACCCGGGACAGGGAAAGAGACCCAGTACTTC	TRBV28	TRBD1	TRBJ2-5	NA
CASSLSAGSGYTF	TGTGCCAGCAGTTTATCCGCAGGTTCTGGCTACACCTTC	TRBV6-5	NA	TRBJ1-2	NA
CASSIDRADTQYF	TGTGCCAGCAGCATAGACAGGGCAGATACGCAGTATTTT	TRBV7-3	TRBD1	TRBJ2-3	few
CASSIQNTEAFF	TGTGCCAGTAGTATACAGAACACTGAAGCTTTCTTT	TRBV19	NA	TRBJ1-1	NA
CASSLSGGPNYGYTF	TGTGCCAGCAGCTTGAGTGGAGGCCCCAACTATGGCTACACCTTC	TRBV11-3	NA	TRBJ1-2	NA
CASSLGVGQPQHF	TGCGCCAGCAGCTTAGGGGTAGGACAGCCCCAGCATTTT	TRBV5-1	NA	TRBJ1-5	NA
CASSLVFASIGYEQYF	TGTGCCAGCAGCTTAGTGTTCGCCTCGATCGGGTACGAGCAGTACTTC	TRBV7-8	NA	TRBJ2-7	NA
CALRPTSGPYEQYF	TGTGCCCTCAGGCCCACTAGCGGGCCCTACGAGCAGTACTTC	TRBV2	TRBD2	TRBJ2-7	NA
CASSPSPGTGTYEQYF	TGTGCCAGCAGCCCCAGTCCCGGGACAGGAACCTACGAGCAGTACTTC	TRBV7-2	TRBD1	TRBJ2-7	NA
CASSLAGAGAGYEQYF	TGTGCCAGCAGCTTAGCTGGGGCGGGAGCGGGTTACGAGCAGTACTTC	TRBV7-2	TRBD2	TRBJ2-7	NA
CASSYSAGRSNYGYTF	TGTGCCAGCAGTTACTCAGCAGGGCGCTCTAACTATGGCTACACCTTC	TRBV6-2/TRBV6-3	NA	TRBJ1-2	NA
CASSQDPPGGTYNEQFF	TGCGCCAGCAGCCAAGATCCCCCGGGAGGAACCTACAATGAGCAGTTCTTC	TRBV4-3	TRBD2	TRBJ2-1	NA
CASSFFSDTQYF	TGTGCCAGCAGCTTTTTCTCAGATACGCAGTATTTT	TRBV7-2	NA	TRBJ2-3	many
CASTLDSGNTIYF	TGTGCCAGCACCCTAGACTCTGGAAACACCATATATTTT	TRBV5-5	NA	TRBJ1-3	NA
CASTNIRGQGSNQPQHF	TGTGCCAGTACCAATATTAGGGGACAGGGCAGCAATCAGCCCCAGCATTTT	TRBV19	TRBD1	TRBJ1-5	NA